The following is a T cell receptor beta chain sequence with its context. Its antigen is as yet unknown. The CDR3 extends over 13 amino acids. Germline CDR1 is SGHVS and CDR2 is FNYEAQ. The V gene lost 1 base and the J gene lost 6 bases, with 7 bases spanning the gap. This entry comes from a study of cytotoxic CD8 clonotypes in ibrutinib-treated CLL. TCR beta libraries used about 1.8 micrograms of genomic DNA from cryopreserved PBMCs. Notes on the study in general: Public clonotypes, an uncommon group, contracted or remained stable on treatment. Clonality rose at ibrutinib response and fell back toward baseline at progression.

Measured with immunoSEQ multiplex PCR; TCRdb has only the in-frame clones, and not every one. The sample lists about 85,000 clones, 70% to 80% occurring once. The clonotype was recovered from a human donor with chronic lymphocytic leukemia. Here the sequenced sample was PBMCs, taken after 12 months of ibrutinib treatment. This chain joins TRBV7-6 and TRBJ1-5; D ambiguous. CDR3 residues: CASSLGWRQPQHF. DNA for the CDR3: TGTGCCAGCAGCTTAGGTTGGCGTCAGCCCCAGCATTTT.